These T cell receptor beta chains were read from a single sample in a study of blood T cell repertoires in COVID-19. Repertoires were generated with immunoSEQ multiplex PCR, while TCRdb's copy carries only in-frame clones and drops some. The sample holds some 180,000 clones, about 86% seen once. The sequenced sample was peripheral blood. These receptors were obtained from a man aged 65 to 79 with active or convalescent COVID-19. The CDR3 runs from the conserved cysteine through the conserved F or W. Fields, in order: clone size, V gene, D gene, J gene, CDR3 protein, CDR3 DNA. The D gene is left open where the match is weak. The size entry is marked missing in some rows and otherwise reads once, few, many or a size class.

.	TRBV18	.	TRBJ2-5	CASSSRPGTVPGGETQYF	TGTGCCAGCTCATCCCGACCCGGGACAGTCCCCGGGGGAGAGACCCAGTACTTC
.	TRBV4-3	.	TRBJ2-3	CASSLRLKYTDTQYF	TGCGCCAGCAGCCTTCGACTCAAATACACAGATACGCAGTATTTT
.	TRBV5-1	TRBD1	TRBJ1-1	CASSIDRTGGPTEAFF	TGCGCCAGCAGCATAGACCGGACAGGCGGACCCACTGAAGCTTTCTTT
.	TRBV6-5	.	TRBJ1-2	CASSPVRRANYGYTF	TGTGCCAGCAGCCCGGTCCGCAGGGCGAACTATGGCTACACCTTC
.	TRBV6-1	TRBD1	TRBJ1-5	CAILRDRYSNQPQHF	TGTGCCATTCTCCGGGACAGGTATAGCAATCAGCCCCAGCATTTT
.	TRBV2	.	TRBJ1-2	CASSEAGNYGYTF	TGTGCCAGCAGTGAGGCAGGGAACTATGGCTACACCTTC
.	TRBV29-1	TRBD1	TRBJ1-4	CSARQGSGTNEKLFF	TGCAGCGCCCGACAGGGAAGTGGAACTAATGAAAAACTGTTTTTT
.	TRBV27	.	TRBJ1-4	CASSFSRVNEKLFF	TGTGCCAGCAGTTTTAGCAGGGTAAATGAAAAACTGTTTTTT
.	TRBV6-6	.	TRBJ1-4	CASSTARGNEKLFF	TGTGCCAGCAGCACCGCTAGGGGGAATGAAAAACTGTTTTTT
.	TRBV28	.	TRBJ1-1	CASSSPNTEAFF	TGTGCCAGCAGTTCCCCTAACACTGAAGCTTTCTTT
.	TRBV19	.	TRBJ2-1	CASSPQEGGEQFF	TGTGCCAGTAGTCCCCAGGAGGGAGGTGAGCAGTTCTTC
.	TRBV9	TRBD1	TRBJ2-3	CASSVESGQGAYTQYF	TGTGCCAGCAGCGTAGAGTCGGGACAGGGGGCTTATACGCAGTATTTT
.	TRBV11-3	.	TRBJ2-1	CASSFMASGYEQFF	TGTGCCAGCAGCTTTATGGCTTCTGGCTATGAGCAGTTCTTC
few	TRBV5-6	.	TRBJ2-6	CASSLDKGPSGANVLTF	TGTGCCAGCAGCTTGGATAAGGGGCCCTCTGGGGCCAACGTCCTGACTTTC
.	TRBV5-1	.	TRBJ1-3	CASSLGRGSGNTIYF	TGCGCCAGCAGCTTGGGTCGGGGTTCTGGAAACACCATATATTTT
.	TRBV7-6	TRBD2	TRBJ2-2	CASSGGLAGLNTGELFF	TGTGCCAGCAGCGGGGGGCTAGCGGGACTGAACACCGGGGAGCTGTTTTTT
.	TRBV7-2	.	TRBJ2-2	CASSLEWWQKNTGELFF	TGTGCCAGCAGCTTAGAATGGTGGCAGAAAAATACCGGGGAGCTGTTTTTT
.	TRBV19	TRBD1	TRBJ2-7	CASSVRQGVPYEQYF	TGTGCCAGTAGTGTCCGACAGGGAGTCCCCTACGAGCAGTACTTC
.	TRBV2	.	TRBJ2-2	CASSARRARVSGELFF	TGTGCCAGCAGTGCGAGGCGAGCACGGGTTTCCGGGGAGCTGTTTTTT
.	TRBV18	.	TRBJ1-5	CASSPLRASNQPQHF	TGTGCCAGCTCACCGTTACGAGCTAGCAATCAGCCCCAGCATTTT
.	TRBV6-4	TRBD1	TRBJ1-4	CASSENDPTGMGEKLFF	TGTGCCAGCAGTGAGAACGATCCGACAGGGATGGGTGAAAAACTGTTTTTT
once	TRBV15	.	TRBJ1-4	CATSRDSGEKLFF	TGTGCCACCAGCAGAGACTCCGGGGAAAAACTGTTTTTT
.	TRBV9	.	TRBJ1-2	CASSGGHLWGYTF	TGTGCCAGCAGTGGGGGACACCTCTGGGGCTACACCTTC
.	TRBV29-1	.	TRBJ2-7	CSVETNEQYF	TGCAGCGTTGAAACTAACGAGCAGTACTTC
.	TRBV7-9	.	TRBJ1-4	CASTRGNWQANEKLFF	TGTGCCAGCACCCGAGGGAACTGGCAGGCTAATGAAAAACTGTTTTTT
few	TRBV13	TRBD2	TRBJ2-1	CASSLLTSGNPARGEQFF	TGTGCCAGCAGCTTACTAACTAGCGGGAACCCAGCGCGGGGAGAGCAGTTCTTC
.	TRBV6-5	TRBD1	TRBJ2-7	CASSSGQPSTEQYF	TGTGCCAGCAGTTCGGGACAGCCTTCCACCGAGCAGTACTTC
.	TRBV20-1	TRBD1	TRBJ1-1	CSASYQGAAADSVAFF	TGCAGTGCTAGTTACCAGGGGGCGGCGGCGGATTCGGTAGCTTTCTTT
once	TRBV9	.	TRBJ2-1	CASSPTLGHNNEQFF	TGTGCCAGCAGCCCGACCTTGGGACACAACAATGAGCAGTTCTTC
.	TRBV5-1	TRBD1	TRBJ1-6	CASSGQGALPLHF	TGCGCCAGCAGTGGACAGGGGGCCTTACCCCTCCACTTT
once	TRBV6-2/TRBV6-3	.	TRBJ2-7	CASSYPRTNPYEQYF	TGTGCCAGCAGTTACCCTAGGACTAACCCTTACGAGCAGTACTTC
.	TRBV4-3	TRBD2	TRBJ2-2	CASRRAGGPHTGELFF	TGCGCCAGCAGGCGAGCGGGGGGGCCCCACACCGGGGAGCTGTTTTTT
few	TRBV9	.	TRBJ2-2	CASSRGRAYTGELFF	TGTGCCAGCAGCAGGGGAAGGGCGTATACCGGGGAGCTGTTTTTT
.	TRBV6-4	.	TRBJ2-1	CASSVQGYRGNEQFF	TGTGCCAGCAGTGTCCAGGGGTACAGAGGCAATGAGCAGTTCTTC
few	TRBV15	.	TRBJ1-5	CATGGGKVGQPQHF	TGTGCCACCGGGGGAGGGAAGGTCGGTCAGCCCCAGCATTTT